One sample yielded the 17 T cell receptor beta chains listed below, sequenced in a study of CD8 T cells in ankylosing spondylitis. TCRdb passed the 5' RACE reads through MiXCR, listing each CDR3 protein once. The sample has over 150,000 distinct CDR3 sequences; 18% are singletons. The source material was blood, either unsorted or a sorted T cell fraction (not recorded which). The receptors shown here come from a male donor between 5 and 35 years old with ankylosing spondylitis or in good health (not recorded which).

This rearrangement joins TRBV29-1 to TRBJ2-5; D is possibly TRBD1 (5 bases). The V gene's germline CDR1 is SQVTM and CDR2 ANQGSEA. There are 11 residues in the CDR3. Trimming pared 4 bases from V and 10 bases from J, leaving 13 bases between. The CDR3 nucleotides read TGCAGCGTTGGCCAGGGTTATGACCAGTACTTC. Translation: CSVGQGYDQYF.

This clonotype appeared many times. CDR3 in amino acids: CASRPPSGTFNEQFF. CDR3 bases: TGTGCCAGCAGGCCCCCTAGCGGGACGTTCAATGAGCAGTTCTTC. The V call is TRBV7-3, the J call TRBJ2-1, with 9 bases aligning to TRBD2. V shed 6 bases and J 6 bases; nucleotides not matched to a gene: 9. Germline V CDR1 and CDR2: SGHTA, FQGTGA. The CDR3 contains 15 residues.

As regards this clonotype: Germline and junction disagree at one end, which may indicate a read error. The chain carries TRBV20-1 and TRBJ2-1, with TRBD2 as a possible D gene (5 bases). Germline V gene data show CDR1 as DFQATT and CDR2 as SNEGSKA (reference sequence). The CDR3 extends over 13 amino acids. The CDR3 coding sequence is TGCAGTGCGGTTGCGGGTGCCTACAATGAGCACTTCTTC. It encodes CSAVAGAYNEHFF.

This clonotype was counted many times. The chain has TRBV28 and TRBJ2-1; no clear D. V was clipped by 8 bases and J by 3 bases, with 2 bases between them. CDR3 length: 10 residues. Germline V gene data show CDR1 as MDHEN and CDR2 as SYDVKM. The CDR3 here is CASGYNEQFF. CDR3 sequence (DNA): TGTGCCAGCGGCTACAATGAGCAGTTCTTC.

This clonotype was detected a few times. The rearrangement uses TRBV7-2 and TRBJ2-1; 8 positions match TRBD2. This CDR3 has 15 residues. Trimming took 3 bases from V and 6 from J; bases not matched to a gene: 7. CDR1 SGHTA and CDR2 FQGNSA come from the germline V gene. The CDR3 DNA reads TGTGCCAGCAGCTTTGACGGGAGGGCCTTCAATGAGCAGTTCTTC. Protein sequence: CASSFDGRAFNEQFF.

The chain is built from TRBV20-1 and TRBJ2-5; no clear D gene. The CDR3 spans 11 residues. Between the trimmed V and J ends, which lost 4 bases and 5 bases, there was a span of 8 bases. Germline values: CDR1 DFQATT, CDR2 SNEGSKA (reference sequence). CDR3 DNA sequence: TGCAGTGCTACCCCGGTGGAGACCCAGTACTTC. Translated, it gives CSATPVETQYF.

CDR3 protein: CASSEPIAGGDNEQFF. The DNA of the CDR3 is TGTGCCAGCAGTGAACCCATAGCGGGAGGGGACAATGAGCAGTTCTTC. This rearrangement joins TRBV2 to TRBJ2-1, with 11 positions matching TRBD2. The CDR3 is made up of 16 amino acids. The V and J ends lost 2 bases and 5 bases, in that order; junction bases with no gene match: 5. Germline values: CDR1 SNHLY, CDR2 FYNNEI.

The genes are TRBV29-1 and TRBJ2-7; D possibly corresponds to TRBD1 (6 bases). CDR3 length equals 13 residues. Germline values: CDR1 SQVTM, CDR2 ANQGSEA. V dropped 3 bases and J dropped 1 base, with 10 bases sitting between them. The CDR3, as DNA: TGCAGCGTTGATGGAGGACAGTCCTACGAGCAGTACTTC. Its protein is CSVDGGQSYEQYF.

This clonotype was counted ten times or more. J is TRBJ1-5 and V is TRBV6-1, with 8 bases matching TRBD1. Germline V gene sequence: CDR1 MNHNS, CDR2 SASEGT. This CDR3 is built from 14 residues. The trim removed 6 bases at V and 3 bases at J, leaving 4 bases unmatched. DNA of the CDR3: TGTGCCAGCAGGGGCAGGGGGCCCAATCAGCCCCAGCATTTT. Amino acids: CASRGRGPNQPQHF.

The chain couples TRBV6-5 to TRBJ2-3, with TRBD2 matching 9 bases. The CDR3 is made up of 16 amino acids. V shed 4 bases, J shed 5 bases, and the junction held 10 bases outside the gene matches. From germline, CDR1 is MNHEY and CDR2 SVGAGI. CDR3 amino acids: CASSSPPGLAGDTQYF. The CDR3 DNA reads as TGTGCCAGCAGTTCCCCTCCGGGACTAGCTGGAGATACGCAGTATTTT.

This clonotype was counted many times. This sequence joins TRBV12-3 or TRBV12-4 and TRBJ2-1, with D hard to call. CDR3 length: 11 amino acids. Deletions cut 7 bases from V and 8 bases from J, with 9 bases between. The CDR3 is CASTRTDEQFF. CDR3 DNA: TGTGCCAGCACCAGGACCGATGAGCAGTTCTTC.

This clonotype has ten or more counts. V gene TRBV5-6 combines with J gene TRBJ2-5; D is unclear. V lost 0 bases and J 1 base, leaving 7 bases between the germline ends. In germline, CDR1 is SGHDT, CDR2 YYEEEE. This CDR3 region has 14 residues. The CDR3 DNA reads TGTGCCAGCAGCTTGGTTGGCAGCCAAGAGACCCAGTACTTC. Protein: CASSLVGSQETQYF.

There are a few counts of this clonotype. The chain uses TRBV20-1 and TRBJ2-2, with D possibly TRBD1 on 5 matching bases. Germline values: CDR1 DFQATT, CDR2 SNEGSKA (reference sequence). V lost 2 bases and J lost 1, with 14 bases in between. CDR3 length equals 16 residues. The CDR3 reads CSARSPYGQNTGELFF. CDR3 bases: TGCAGTGCTAGATCCCCATACGGACAGAACACCGGGGAGCTGTTTTTT.

This clonotype occurred many times. J is TRBJ2-4 and V is TRBV6-5, with D uncertain. With 2 bases removed from V and 4 bases from J, the gap between germline ends came to 12 bases. Germline CDR1 reads MNHEY; CDR2 reads SVGAGI. This CDR3 is 15 amino acids long. The chain's CDR3 is CASSYRTAGKNIQYF. Written as DNA, the CDR3 is TGTGCCAGCAGTTACCGGACGGCTGGGAAAAACATTCAGTACTTC.

This sequence joins TRBV20-1 and TRBJ2-7; D not resolved. Germline assignment: CDR1 DFQATT and CDR2 SNEGSKA (reference sequence). Trimming stripped 1 base from V and 7 bases from J, with 8 bases between. The CDR3 is 11 residues long. DNA of the CDR3: TGCAGTGCTAGAGGTCCAGTAGAGCAGTACTTC. It specifies CSARGPVEQYF.

This clonotype was seen many times. The chain recombines TRBV5-4 with TRBJ2-3, with no clear D. In germline, CDR1 is SGHNT, CDR2 YYREEE (reference sequence). Trimming removed 4 bases at V and 6 bases at J, with 15 bases between. The CDR3 spans 14 residues. The CDR3 reads CASSNPTGSDTQYF. CDR3 nucleotide sequence: TGTGCCAGCAGCAACCCAACGGGTTCGGATACGCAGTATTTT.

The chain uses TRBV6-6 and TRBJ2-1; TRBD2 aligns across 8 bases. There are 16 residues in the CDR3. Germline V lookup: CDR1 MNHNY, CDR2 SVGAGI (reference sequence). Losses at the gene ends were 6 bases for V and 7 bases for J; bases not matched to a gene: 14. The CDR3 DNA sequence: TGTGCCAGCAGCCCCCTTGGAGCGGGAGTTGAAAATGAGCAGTTCTTC. Translated, it gives CASSPLGAGVENEQFF.